Described below is a single T cell receptor (beta chain) sequence and its context. This entry is derived from a study of T cell changes during pregnancy in multiple sclerosis. Assay used: immunoSEQ multiplex PCR; TCRdb lists only in-frame clones, some missing. The sample includes about 27,000 clones, 86% of them seen just once. The germline CDR1 and CDR2 sequences are SNHLY and FYNNEI. The CDR3 sequence is 13 residues long. V was clipped by 10 bases and J by 5 bases; unmatched bases: 10. The TCR sequence derives from a female donor in good health, enrolled as a control in a pregnancy study. The rearrangement joins TRBV2 to TRBJ2-5; 7 bases agree with TRBD2. The sample here was CD8+ T cells from peripheral blood mononuclear cells, taken in the first trimester of pregnancy. Here the CDR3 DNA reads TGTGCCACCCCGCTCGGGGGGTCGGAGACCCAGTACTTC. Translated, it gives CATPLGGSETQYF.